This entry lists 18 T cell receptor beta chains sequenced from one sample in a study of T cell changes during pregnancy in multiple sclerosis. The repertoire was sequenced with immunoSEQ multiplex PCR; TCRdb's copy has only in-frame clones and lacks some. This sample has 25,000 to 35,000 clones; roughly 92% occur once, and the top ten carry 5.7%. The sequences come from CD8+ T cells from peripheral blood mononuclear cells, collected before pregnancy. Every receptor here comes from a female donor with multiple sclerosis, enrolled in a pregnancy study.

This chain joins TRBV5-1 and TRBJ2-1; tentative D call: TRBD1 (6 bases). Trimming pared 9 bases from V and 6 bases from J, leaving 13 bases between. Germline CDR1 is SGHRS and CDR2 is YFSETQ. The CDR3 consists of 12 residues. CDR3 sequence reads: CAIKTGGNEQFF. The CDR3 coding sequence is TGCGCCATAAAGACAGGAGGCAATGAGCAGTTCTTC. The whole variable domain, remainder taken from reference TRBV5-1 and TRBJ2-1, is KAGVTQTPRYLIKTRGQQVTLSCSPISGHRSVSWYQQTPGQGLQFLFEYFSETQRNKGNFPGRFSGRQFSNSRSEMNVSTLELGDSALYLCAIKTGGNEQFFGPGTRLTVL.

This clone has a handful of counts. This sequence joins TRBV15 and TRBJ2-3; 11 nucleotides match TRBD1. J lost 0 bases, V lost 5 bases, and 13 bases had no gene match. This CDR3 has 19 amino acids. CDR1 LNHNV and CDR2 YYDKDF come from the germline V gene (reference sequence). CDR3 in amino acids: CATSAGRGQGDPSTDTQYF. The CDR3 DNA reads as TGTGCCACCAGCGCGGGGCGGGGACAGGGGGACCCTAGCACAGATACGCAGTATTTT.

The chain's CDR3 is CASSLGGTGAEKLFF. The CDR3 nucleotides read TGTGCCAGCAGCTTGGGTGGGACAGGGGCGGAAAAACTGTTTTTT. The V call is TRBV5-4, the J call TRBJ1-4, with 10 nucleotides matching TRBD1. Germline lookup yields CDR1 SGHNT and CDR2 YYREEE (reference sequence). V lost 0 bases, J lost 8 bases, and 4 bases stayed unmatched. The CDR3 consists of 15 residues.

The chain recombines TRBV29-1 with TRBJ1-1; D call uncertain. V lost 3 bases, J lost 4 bases, and 12 bases lay in between. Germline V CDR1 and CDR2: SQVTM, ANQGSEA. The CDR3 spans 13 residues. CDR3 amino acids: CSVERAVGTEAFF. The CDR3 bases are TGCAGCGTTGAGAGGGCGGTCGGCACTGAAGCTTTCTTT.

V and J are TRBV6-6 and TRBJ2-5; the match to TRBD1 covers 7 bases. V trimming: 7 bases; J trimming: 5 bases; junction bases outside the gene matches: 10. Germline loops: CDR1 MNHNY, CDR2 SVGAGI (reference sequence). The CDR3 runs 14 residues. The CDR3, as DNA: TGTGCCAGCACCACGACAGGGAATCAGGAGACCCAGTACTTC. Its translation: CASTTTGNQETQYF.

The chain is built from TRBV27 and TRBJ2-1; D might be TRBD2 (7 bases). V dropped 3 bases and J dropped 2 bases, with 8 bases sitting between them. The CDR3 loop spans 14 amino acids. Germline V gene data show CDR1 as MNHEY and CDR2 as SMNVEV (reference sequence). The CDR3 protein is CASSFGGPYNEQFF. The CDR3 region has the DNA TGTGCCAGCAGTTTCGGGGGGCCCTACAATGAGCAGTTCTTC.

The chain joins TRBV25-1 to TRBJ2-2; D gene ambiguous. This CDR3 contains 14 residues. Germline CDR1 reads MGHDK; CDR2 reads SYGVNS. Trimming shortened V by 3 bases and J by 1 base, and 6 bases separated the two germline ends. This CDR3 reads CASSDRGNTGELFF. Here the CDR3 DNA reads TGTGCCAGCAGTGACCGCGGGAACACCGGGGAGCTGTTTTTT.

This chain links TRBV19 with TRBJ2-1, with D possibly matching TRBD2 (5 bases). Germline lookup yields CDR1 LNHDA and CDR2 SQIVND (reference sequence). The CDR3 is 16 amino acids. Trimming stripped 2 bases from V and 0 bases from J, with 11 bases between. The CDR3 protein is CASSITHTSSYNEQFF. The DNA for the CDR3 is TGTGCCAGTAGTATAACGCACACTAGCTCCTACAATGAGCAGTTCTTC.

The V and J genes are TRBV10-2 and TRBJ1-5, with D uncertain. Germline CDR1 is WSHSY and CDR2 is SAAADI. The CDR3 is made up of 14 amino acids. V gave up 5 bases and J gave up 3 bases, with 11 bases separating them. CDR3 DNA sequence: TGCGCCAGCAGTCCGGGAGCGCTCAATCAGCCCCAGCATTTT. Residues: CASSPGALNQPQHF.

V is TRBV4-2 and J is TRBJ2-2; no reliable D call. There are 14 residues in the CDR3. Trimming shortened V by 4 bases and J by 1 base, and 7 bases separated the two germline ends. Per the germline V gene, CDR1 is LGHNA and CDR2 is YNFKEQ. CDR3 sequence: CASSPSRNTGELFF. The CDR3 DNA sequence: TGTGCCAGCAGCCCTTCCCGGAACACCGGGGAGCTGTTTTTT.

The rearrangement joins TRBV21-1 to TRBJ1-5. TRBV21-1 has pseudogene status. The CDR3 length is 19 residues. CDR3 residues: CASSKARIKVSRKDQPQHF. CDR3 bases: TGTGCCAGCAGCAAAGCGCGGATCAAAGTTTCCAGAAAAGATCAGCCCCAGCATTTT.

The chain links TRBV27 to TRBJ2-7, with 8 bases fitting TRBD1. In germline, CDR1 is MNHEY, CDR2 SMNVEV (reference sequence). The ends lost 4 bases at V and 0 bases at J; junction bases unmatched: 8. The CDR3 covers 16 residues. The CDR3 region is CASSSRTGSPSYEQYF. The CDR3 nucleotides read TGTGCCAGCAGTTCCCGGACAGGGTCCCCCTCCTACGAGCAGTACTTC.

The chain uses TRBV7-9 and TRBJ2-7; tentatively, D is TRBD2 (5 bases). Germline CDR1 reads SEHNR; CDR2 reads FQNEAQ (reference sequence). This CDR3 is 12 amino acids long. Trimming stripped 6 bases from V and 3 bases from J, with 9 bases between. CDR3 residues: CASRRDFYEQYF. CDR3 DNA sequence: TGTGCCAGCAGACGGGATTTCTACGAGCAGTACTTC.

The chain joins TRBV27 to TRBJ2-7; 9 nucleotides align to TRBD1. The CDR3 covers 13 residues. The germline CDR1 and CDR2 sequences are MNHEY and SMNVEV (reference sequence). V trimming: 6 bases; J trimming: 5 bases; junction bases outside the gene matches: 5. This CDR3 is CASRGQGSHEQYF. The CDR3 DNA sequence: TGTGCCAGCAGAGGACAGGGGTCCCACGAGCAGTACTTC.

The chain joins TRBV13 to TRBJ1-1; no clear D gene. Germline V gene sequence: CDR1 PRHDT, CDR2 FYEKMQ (reference sequence). The CDR3 loop spans 13 amino acids. Trimming removed 7 bases at V and 1 base at J, with 10 bases between. Here the CDR3 DNA reads TGTGCCAGCACCGGTGGTGGGAACACTGAAGCTTTCTTT. Its protein is CASTGGGNTEAFF. Full variable domain (missing parts from reference TRBV13 and TRBJ1-1): AAGVIQSPRHLIKEKRETATLKCYPIPRHDTVYWYQQGPGQDPQFLISFYEKMQSDKGSIPDRFSAQQFSDYHSELNMSSLELGDSALYFCASTGGGNTEAFFGQGTRLTVV.

The CDR3 bases are TGTGCCAGCAGCGGAGTATTCGCCTACGAGCAGTACTTC. It encodes CASSGVFAYEQYF. The chain has TRBV7-9 and TRBJ2-7; D gene unclear. Germline V gene sequence: CDR1 SEHNR, CDR2 FQNEAQ (reference sequence). V dropped 5 bases and J dropped 2 bases, with 10 bases sitting between them. This CDR3 has 13 amino acids.

The V gene is TRBV4-1, the J gene TRBJ2-7, with TRBD1 as a possible D gene (5 bases). V lost 4 bases to trimming and J lost 2 bases, with 12 bases between them. CDR1 and CDR2 (germline): MGHRA, YSYEKL. There are 14 residues in the CDR3. CDR3 region: CASSPTDIAYEQYF. CDR3 DNA sequence: TGCGCCAGCAGCCCGACAGATATAGCCTACGAGCAGTACTTC.

The sample holds a few counts of this clone. The V gene is TRBV27, the J gene TRBJ2-7; D remains unclear. The CDR3 runs 13 residues. V was pared by 3 bases and J by 0 bases, with 6 bases between. CDR1 is MNHEY and CDR2 is SMNVEV in the germline V gene (reference sequence). For the CDR3, the DNA is TGTGCCAGCAGTTTTCTCAGCTCCTACGAGCAGTACTTC. Its translation: CASSFLSSYEQYF.